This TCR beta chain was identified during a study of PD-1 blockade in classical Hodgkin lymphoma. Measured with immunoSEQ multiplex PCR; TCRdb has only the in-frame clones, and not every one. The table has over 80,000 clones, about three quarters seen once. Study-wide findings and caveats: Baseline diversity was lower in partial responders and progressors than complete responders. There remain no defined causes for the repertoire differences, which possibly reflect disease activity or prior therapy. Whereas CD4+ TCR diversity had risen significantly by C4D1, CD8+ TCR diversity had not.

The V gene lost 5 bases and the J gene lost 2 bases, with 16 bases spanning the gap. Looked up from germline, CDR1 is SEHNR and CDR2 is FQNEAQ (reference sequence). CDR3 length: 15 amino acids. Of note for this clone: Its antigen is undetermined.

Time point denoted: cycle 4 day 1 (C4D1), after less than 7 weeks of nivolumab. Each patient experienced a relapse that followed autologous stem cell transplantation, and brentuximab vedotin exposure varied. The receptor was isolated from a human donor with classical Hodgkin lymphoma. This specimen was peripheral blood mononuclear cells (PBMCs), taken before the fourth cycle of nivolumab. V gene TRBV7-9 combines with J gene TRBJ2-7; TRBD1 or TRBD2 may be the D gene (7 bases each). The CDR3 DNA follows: TGTGCCAGCAGCAGCGGGGACAGCGTGGCCTACGAGCAGTACTTC. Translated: CASSSGDSVAYEQYF.